The 21 T cell receptor beta chains reported below all come from one sample, sequenced in a study of cytomegalovirus exposure and HLA in healthy donors (dated by TCRdb to about 2017). The library was built by means of the immunoSEQ multiplex PCR assay. For the multiplex PCR, a mixture combining 60 forward primers for TCR Vbeta segments and 13 reverse primers for TCR Jbeta segments was used. This immuneACCESS table, as held by TCRdb, lists in-frame sequences with V and J called but not all clones. Of the missing ones, under half trace to an unresolved V gene in checked studies; the others have no known cause. Recorded for this sample are about 89,000 clones; approximately 77% of them occurred a single time. The ten largest clones take up roughly 3.5% of the sample. Sequencing used PBMCs. All receptors come from a man aged 30 to 39 in good health and CMV-seronegative.

The genes are TRBV5-1 and TRBJ1-1; 8 positions agree with TRBD1. There are 15 residues in the CDR3. Trimming took 4 bases from V and 5 from J; bases not matched to a gene: 10. Germline V gene sequence: CDR1 SGHRS, CDR2 YFSETQ. The CDR3 DNA reads TGCGCCAGCAGCCCGACGACAGGGGTAGGTACTGAAGCTTTCTTT. Its protein product is CASSPTTGVGTEAFF.

This clone was seen a handful of times. This chain uses TRBV27 with TRBJ2-7, with a possible D match to TRBD2 (6 bases). The ends were cut back, 2 bases at V and 4 bases at J, with 15 bases in the middle. CDR3 length: 15 residues. Germline loops: CDR1 MNHEY, CDR2 SMNVEV (reference sequence). Written as DNA, the CDR3 is TGTGCCAGCAGTTTAAGGTCAGCGGGCCCTTACGAGCAGTACTTC. Residues: CASSLRSAGPYEQYF.

This rearrangement joins TRBV5-1 to TRBJ2-1, with 7 bases that match TRBD2. J was trimmed by 5 bases and V by 5 bases; bases with no gene match: 10. Germline-derived CDR1 and CDR2 are SGHRS and YFSETQ. The CDR3 extends over 15 amino acids. This CDR3 reads CASSLIPGTNNEQFF. In DNA form, the CDR3 reads TGCGCCAGCAGTTTAATACCGGGGACTAACAATGAGCAGTTCTTC.

The gene calls are TRBV25-1 and TRBJ2-1; 7 bases fit TRBD2. CDR1 and CDR2 from the germline V gene are MGHDK and SYGVNS. The CDR3 loop spans 14 amino acids. Trimming took 1 base from V and 10 from J; bases not matched to a gene: 7. The CDR3 DNA follows: TGTGCCAGCAGTGAATCGTACTTGCGGGGGGAGCAGTTCTTC. Translation: CASSESYLRGEQFF.

The sample holds one count of this clone. The chain uses TRBV7-2 and TRBJ2-2, with D possibly TRBD2 on 6 matching bases. The CDR3 consists of 16 residues. The germline V gene has CDR1 SGHTA and CDR2 FQGNSA. Trimming cost V 2 bases and J 5 bases, with 15 bases left between them. The CDR3 loop is CASSLYGGRGTGELFF. The CDR3 DNA is TGTGCCAGCAGCTTATATGGAGGGCGGGGTACCGGGGAGCTGTTTTTT.

The rearrangement joins TRBV29-1 to TRBJ2-1; 11 bases match TRBD2. The CDR3 is made up of 15 amino acids. Germline lookup yields CDR1 SQVTM and CDR2 ANQGSEA. The ends lost 6 bases at V and 4 bases at J; junction bases unmatched: 8. This chain's CDR3 is CSVGTGTSGYNEQFF. As DNA, the CDR3 is TGCAGCGTCGGGACTGGGACTAGCGGATACAATGAGCAGTTCTTC.

The V call is TRBV21-1, the J call TRBJ1-5; TRBD1, the D gene given by the table, was not confirmed from the DNA. TRBV21-1 is classified as a pseudogene. The CDR3 totals 16 residues. This chain's CDR3 is CASTLRTGDSNQPQHF. CDR3 sequence (DNA): TGTGCCAGCACCTTACGGACAGGGGATAGCAATCAGCCCCAGCATTTT.

The chain links TRBV5-1 to TRBJ2-3; D perhaps matches TRBD1 (5 bases). The length of the CDR3 is 14 residues. V was cut by 4 bases and J by 2 bases, with 11 bases left in between. Germline-derived CDR1 and CDR2 are SGHRS and YFSETQ. The chain's CDR3 is CASSTDIYTDTQYF. The CDR3, as DNA: TGCGCCAGCAGCACGGACATTTACACAGATACGCAGTATTTT.

The genes are TRBV5-6 and TRBJ1-4; D remains ambiguous. Germline values: CDR1 SGHDT, CDR2 YYEEEE. The CDR3 consists of 13 residues. V dropped 0 bases and J dropped 5 bases, with 5 bases sitting between them. The CDR3 bases are TGTGCCAGCAGCTTGGGTCCGAATGAAAAACTGTTTTTT. It yields the protein CASSLGPNEKLFF.

The chain uses TRBV6-1 and TRBJ1-5; D is ambiguous. The CDR3 is 13 residues long. Germline V gene lookup returns CDR1 MNHNS and CDR2 SASEGT. V lost 3 bases and J lost 5, with 8 bases in between. CDR3 region: CASSDGRHQPQHF. The CDR3 DNA reads as TGTGCCAGCAGTGATGGCAGGCATCAGCCCCAGCATTTT.

Only one count was recorded for this clone. The chain employs TRBV2 and TRBJ2-1, with 8 bases lining up with TRBD1. Germline values: CDR1 SNHLY, CDR2 FYNNEI. The CDR3 has 14 amino acids. With 5 bases clipped from V and 3 bases from J, the junction kept 3 bases outside the gene matches. The CDR3 sequence: CASSSGGIYNEQFF. The CDR3 DNA sequence: TGTGCCAGCAGTTCAGGGGGCATCTACAATGAGCAGTTCTTC.

This clone showed up just a few times. This sequence joins TRBV6-6 and TRBJ2-3; D may be TRBD2 (6 bases). Germline V CDR1 and CDR2: MNHNY, SVGAGI (reference sequence). There are 15 residues in the CDR3. V gave up 10 bases and J gave up 3 bases, with 20 bases separating them. The CDR3 sequence: CAIRTGGPGTDTQYF. The CDR3 DNA reads as TGTGCCATCCGAACCGGGGGACCCGGGACAGATACGCAGTATTTT.

This chain joins TRBV30 and TRBJ2-5, with 14 bases lining up with TRBD2. V lost 5 bases and J lost 4; bases outside the gene matches: 0. This CDR3 is 13 amino acids long. Germline lookup yields CDR1 GTSNPN and CDR2 SVGIG (reference sequence). This chain's CDR3 is CAWGLAGGETQYF. In DNA form, the CDR3 reads TGTGCCTGGGGACTAGCGGGAGGAGAGACCCAGTACTTC.

This clone has more than one count but fewer than ten. The rearrangement uses TRBV5-6 and TRBJ1-5; the match to TRBD1 covers 7 bases. J was trimmed by 4 bases and V by 4 bases; bases with no gene match: 11. Germline V lookup: CDR1 SGHDT, CDR2 YYEEEE. The CDR3 is made up of 16 amino acids. The CDR3 DNA reads TGTGCCAGCAGCGCGACAGGGTTCGGGGAGAATCAGCCCCAGCATTTT. It specifies CASSATGFGENQPQHF.

The chain couples TRBV5-1 to TRBJ2-3; D call uncertain. V was cut by 0 bases and J by 0 bases, with 5 bases left in between. The CDR3 has 14 residues. In germline, CDR1 is SGHRS, CDR2 YFSETQ. The chain's CDR3 is CASSLDASTDTQYF. CDR3 bases: TGCGCCAGCAGCTTGGATGCGAGCACAGATACGCAGTATTTT. The entire variable domain, with the rest obtained from reference TRBV5-1 and TRBJ2-3, is as follows: KAGVTQTPRYLIKTRGQQVTLSCSPISGHRSVSWYQQTPGQGLQFLFEYFSETQRNKGNFPGRFSGRQFSNSRSEMNVSTLELGDSALYLCASSLDASTDTQYFGPGTRLTVL.

J is TRBJ1-6 and V is TRBV5-6; no clear D. The length of the CDR3 is 15 residues. CDR1 is SGHDT, CDR2 YYEEEE, per germline. Trimming left V 0 bases short and J 5 bases short, with 9 bases between. The CDR3 here is CASSLGSGHNSPLHF. As DNA, the CDR3 is TGTGCCAGCAGCTTGGGATCTGGGCATAATTCACCCCTCCACTTT.

This chain connects TRBV5-1 to TRBJ2-7, with TRBD1 as a possible D gene (5 bases). Per the germline V gene, CDR1 is SGHRS and CDR2 is YFSETQ. Trimming cost V 0 bases and J 2 bases, with 9 bases left between them. The CDR3 extends over 14 amino acids. CDR3 bases: TGCGCCAGCAGCTTGGGACAGAAGACCTACGAGCAGTACTTC. It translates to CASSLGQKTYEQYF.

The V and J genes are TRBV7-2 and TRBJ2-1; D possibly corresponds to TRBD2 (6 bases). Germline V gives CDR1 SGHTA, CDR2 FQGNSA. There are 15 residues in the CDR3. V lost 5 bases, J lost 4 bases, and 15 bases lay in between. DNA of the CDR3: TGTGCCAGCAGCCCTCCGGGACTCGTATACAATGAGCAGTTCTTC. Translation gives CASSPPGLVYNEQFF.

The chain links TRBV6-5 to TRBJ1-3; TRBD1 matches 7 bases. V shed 8 bases, J shed 7 bases, and the junction held 8 bases outside the gene matches. Germline CDR1 and CDR2: MNHEY and SVGAGI. The CDR3 totals 13 residues. The CDR3 DNA is TGTGCCAGCGGGTGGGACAGCACGAACACCATATATTTT. Amino acid sequence: CASGWDSTNTIYF.

The gene calls are TRBV23-1 and TRBJ1-2; TRBD1 is a possible D gene (5 bases). TRBV23-1 counts as an open reading frame of uncertain function. Trimming left V 3 bases short and J 3 bases short, with 20 bases between. CDR3 length equals 17 residues. CDR3 sequence reads: CASSHDREGAPHYGYTF. The CDR3 DNA is TGCGCCAGCAGTCACGACCGAGAAGGGGCTCCACACTATGGCTACACCTTC.

The CDR3 coding sequence is TGTGCCAGCAGCAAACCGGCCAGGTTTAGGAATCAGCCCCAGCATTTT. This sequence encodes CASSKPARFRNQPQHF. The rearrangement uses TRBV21-1 and TRBJ1-5; TRBD1, the table's D call, was not compared with the DNA. TRBV21-1 is a recognized pseudogene. The CDR3 is 16 amino acids.